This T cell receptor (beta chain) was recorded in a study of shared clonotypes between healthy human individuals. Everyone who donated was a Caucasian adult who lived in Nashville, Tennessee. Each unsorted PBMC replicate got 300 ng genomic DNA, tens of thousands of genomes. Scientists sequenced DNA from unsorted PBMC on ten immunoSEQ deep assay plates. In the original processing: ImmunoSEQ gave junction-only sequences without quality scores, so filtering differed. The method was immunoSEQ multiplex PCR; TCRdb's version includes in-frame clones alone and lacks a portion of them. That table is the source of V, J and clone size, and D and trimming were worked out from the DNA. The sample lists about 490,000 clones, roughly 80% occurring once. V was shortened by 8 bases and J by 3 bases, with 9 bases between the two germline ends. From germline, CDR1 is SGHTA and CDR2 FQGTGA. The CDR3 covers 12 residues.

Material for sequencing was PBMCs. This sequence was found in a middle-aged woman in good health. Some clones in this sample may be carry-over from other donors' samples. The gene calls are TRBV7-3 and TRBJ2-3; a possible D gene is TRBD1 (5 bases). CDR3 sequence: CASARVTDTQYF. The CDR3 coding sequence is TGTGCCAGCGCCAGGGTGACAGATACGCAGTATTTT.